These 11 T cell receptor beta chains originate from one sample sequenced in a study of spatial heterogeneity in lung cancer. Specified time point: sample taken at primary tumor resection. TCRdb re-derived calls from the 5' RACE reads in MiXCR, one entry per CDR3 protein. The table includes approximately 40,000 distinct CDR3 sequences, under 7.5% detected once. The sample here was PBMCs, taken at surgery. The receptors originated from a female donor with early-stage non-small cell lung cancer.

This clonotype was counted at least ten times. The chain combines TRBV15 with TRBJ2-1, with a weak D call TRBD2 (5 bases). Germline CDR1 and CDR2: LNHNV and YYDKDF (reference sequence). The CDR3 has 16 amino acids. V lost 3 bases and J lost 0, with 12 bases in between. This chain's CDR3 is CATSSELASSYNEQFF. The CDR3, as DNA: TGTGCCACCAGCAGCGAGCTAGCCAGCTCCTACAATGAGCAGTTCTTC.

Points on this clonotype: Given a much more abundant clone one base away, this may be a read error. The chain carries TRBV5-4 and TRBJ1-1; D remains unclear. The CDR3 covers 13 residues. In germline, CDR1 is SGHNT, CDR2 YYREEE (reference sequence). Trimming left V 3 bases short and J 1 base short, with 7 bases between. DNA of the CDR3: TGTGCCAGCAGCTCGTACCAGAACACTGAAGCTTTCTTT. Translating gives CASSSYQNTEAFF.

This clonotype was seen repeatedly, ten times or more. Here the CDR3 reads CASSPPSTATDTQYF. The CDR3 region has the DNA TGTGCCAGCTCACCACCCTCGACAGCCACAGATACGCAGTATTTT. This chain uses TRBV18 with TRBJ2-3, with D perhaps TRBD1 (5 bases). Germline V gives CDR1 KGHSH, CDR2 LQKENI. V gave up 0 bases and J gave up 2 bases, with 9 bases separating them. The length of the CDR3 is 15 residues.

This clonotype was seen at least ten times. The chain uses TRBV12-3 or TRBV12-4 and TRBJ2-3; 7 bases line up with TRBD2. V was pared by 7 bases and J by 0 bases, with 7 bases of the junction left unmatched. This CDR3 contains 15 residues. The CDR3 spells CASTQRGDSTDTQYF. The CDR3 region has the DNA TGTGCCAGCACCCAGCGGGGTGATAGCACAGATACGCAGTATTTT.

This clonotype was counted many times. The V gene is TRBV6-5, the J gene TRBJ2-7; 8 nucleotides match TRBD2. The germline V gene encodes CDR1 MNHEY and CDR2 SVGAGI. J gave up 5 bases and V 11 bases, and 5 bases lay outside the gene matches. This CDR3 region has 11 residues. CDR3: CAGHSGDEQYF. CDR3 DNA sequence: TGTGCCGGTCATAGCGGGGACGAGCAGTACTTC.

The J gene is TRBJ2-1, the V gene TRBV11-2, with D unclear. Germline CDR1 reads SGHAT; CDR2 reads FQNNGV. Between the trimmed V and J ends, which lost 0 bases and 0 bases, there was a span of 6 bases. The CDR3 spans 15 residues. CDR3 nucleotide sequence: TGTGCCAGCAGCTTAGAACTGGGCTCCTACAATGAGCAGTTCTTC. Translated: CASSLELGSYNEQFF. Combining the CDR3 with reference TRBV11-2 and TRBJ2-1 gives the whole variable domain EAGVAQSPRYKIIEKRQSVAFWCNPISGHATLYWYQQILGQGPKLLIQFQNNGVVDDSQLPKDRFSAERLKGVDSTLKIQPAKLEDSAVYLCASSLELGSYNEQFFGPGTRLTVL.

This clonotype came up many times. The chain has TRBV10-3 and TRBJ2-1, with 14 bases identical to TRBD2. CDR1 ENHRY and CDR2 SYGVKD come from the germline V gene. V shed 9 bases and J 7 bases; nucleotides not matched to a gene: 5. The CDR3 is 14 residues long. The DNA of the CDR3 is TGTGCCATGACTAGCGGGGGGGCCAGGAATGAGCAGTTCTTC. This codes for CAMTSGGARNEQFF.

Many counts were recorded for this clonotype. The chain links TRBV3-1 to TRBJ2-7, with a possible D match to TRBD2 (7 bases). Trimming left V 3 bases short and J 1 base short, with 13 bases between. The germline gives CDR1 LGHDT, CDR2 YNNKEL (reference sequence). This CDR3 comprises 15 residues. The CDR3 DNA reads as TGTGCCAGCAGCCAGGCGGCGGGGGCTTCCTACGAGCAGTACTTC. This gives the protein CASSQAAGASYEQYF.

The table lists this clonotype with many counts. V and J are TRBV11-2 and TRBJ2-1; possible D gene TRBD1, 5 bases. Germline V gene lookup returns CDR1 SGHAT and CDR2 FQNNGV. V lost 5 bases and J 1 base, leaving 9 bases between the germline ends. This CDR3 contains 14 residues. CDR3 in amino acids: CASSHDSSYNEQFF. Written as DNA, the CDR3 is TGTGCCAGCAGCCACGACAGTTCCTACAATGAGCAGTTCTTC.

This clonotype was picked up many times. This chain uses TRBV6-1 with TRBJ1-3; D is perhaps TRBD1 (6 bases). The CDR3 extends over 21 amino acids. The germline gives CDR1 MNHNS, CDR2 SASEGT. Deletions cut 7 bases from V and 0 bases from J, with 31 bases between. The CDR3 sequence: CASIEQGRAIRDLGSGNTIYF. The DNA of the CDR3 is TGTGCCAGCATCGAACAGGGCCGGGCAATTCGGGACTTAGGCTCTGGAAACACCATATATTTT.

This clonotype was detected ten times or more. The CDR3 sequence: CAISDPQAPFTEAFF. The CDR3 region has the DNA TGTGCCATCAGTGACCCACAGGCCCCTTTCACTGAAGCTTTCTTT. The chain uses TRBV10-3 and TRBJ1-1; TRBD1 is a possible D gene (5 bases). With 3 bases removed from V and 4 bases from J, the gap between germline ends came to 15 bases. Germline lookup yields CDR1 ENHRY and CDR2 SYGVKD. The CDR3 covers 15 residues.